This passage covers 29 T cell receptor beta chains from one sample sequenced in a study of breast tumors, draining lymph nodes, adjacent tissues. A single record per CDR3 protein comes from TCRdb applying MiXCR to the multiplex PCR reads. Among approximately 89,000 distinct CDR3 sequences listed, 25% to 35% were seen once. Breast cancer patients provided tissue from their axillary draining lymph nodes. Sequenced sample: axillary lymph node tissue. Receptor source: a female donor with breast cancer. Some clones in this sample may be carry-over from other donors' samples.

The rearrangement joins TRBV12-2 to TRBJ2-7; TRBD2, the table's D call, was not compared with the DNA. TRBV12-2 is annotated as a pseudogene. This CDR3 spans 17 amino acids. The CDR3 coding sequence is TGTGCAAGTCGCTTAGCTCCCCTAGCGGGAGGCCACTACGAGCAGTACTTC. Its protein product is CASRLAPLAGGHYEQYF.

Many counts were recorded for this clonotype. A much larger clone differs by one base, so this may be a read error. The chain has TRBV20-1 and TRBJ2-7; 10 bases are a match to TRBD2. Trimming took 0 bases from V and 6 from J; bases not matched to a gene: 5. CDR3 length: 14 residues. The V gene's germline CDR1 is DFQATT and CDR2 SNEGSKA (reference sequence). CDR3 DNA: TGCAGTGCTAGAGAAGCGGGAGGGCCCGCCGAGCAGTACTTC. Its translation: CSAREAGGPAEQYF.

To note about this clonotype: A much more abundant neighbour one base away suggests this may be a read error. Without the conserved terminal phenylalanine or tryptophan, this CDR3 likely stems from a read error. The chain recombines TRBV7-2 with TRBJ1-1, with D uncertain. The germline V gene has CDR1 SGHTA and CDR2 FQGNSA. The length of the CDR3 is 14 residues. The germline V and J ends were trimmed by 1 base and 0 bases, with 6 bases remaining between them. This CDR3 reads CASSLGALNTEAFV. The DNA for the CDR3 is TGTGCCAGCAGCTTAGGGGCATTGAACACTGAAGCTTTCGTT.

This clonotype was found many times. A much larger clone lies a single base off, so this may be a read error. J is TRBJ1-2 and V is TRBV7-8; D not certain. The CDR3 contains 15 residues. Germline CDR1 reads SGHVS; CDR2 reads FQNEAQ. The CDR3 DNA follows: TGTGCCAGCAGCCCGGCGGGCCTACCTAACTATGGCTACCCCTTC. Translation: CASSPAGLPNYGYPF.

Comment on this clonotype: A much larger clone is a single base away; this may be a read error. V usage is TRBV20-1 and J usage is TRBJ2-3; 8 bases agree with TRBD1. In germline, CDR1 is DFQATT, CDR2 SNEGSKA (reference sequence). The CDR3 covers 15 residues. The trim removed 2 bases at V and 4 bases at J, leaving 8 bases unmatched. CDR3 DNA sequence: TGCAGTGCTAGACCCGATCCAGGGGGCGCAGATACGCAGTATTTT. Encoded protein: CSARPDPGGADTQYF.

Ten or more counts support this clonotype. This chain connects TRBV12-3 or TRBV12-4 to TRBJ2-5, with D perhaps TRBD1 or TRBD2 (6 bases each). Trimming cost V 0 bases and J 4 bases, with 9 bases left between them. The CDR3 runs to 14 residues. The CDR3 region is CASSLAGGLETQYF. The CDR3 DNA follows: TGTGCCAGCAGTTTAGCAGGGGGGCTAGAGACCCAGTACTTC.

On this clonotype itself: With a much larger clone just one base away, this may be a read error. V gene TRBV20-1 combines with J gene TRBJ2-7; weak D call: TRBD1 (6 bases). CDR1 and CDR2 from the germline V gene are DFQATT and SNEGSKA (reference sequence). This CDR3 comprises 15 residues. The CDR3 region is CSARGGQTATYKQYF. CDR3 coding DNA: TGCAGTGCTAGAGGCGGACAGACCGCGACCTACAAGCAGTACTTC.

In this sample, this clonotype turned up many times. V and J are TRBV6-5 and TRBJ2-3; D gene ambiguous. The CDR3 is 15 residues long. Germline CDR1 and CDR2: MNHEY and SVGAGI. The germline V and J ends were trimmed by 2 bases and 0 bases, with 9 bases remaining between them. The CDR3 region has the DNA TGTGCCAGCAGTTACCGTCTTTCTAGCACAGATACGCAGTATTTT. It encodes CASSYRLSSTDTQYF.

In its sample, this clonotype was seen many times. The chain carries TRBV6-6 and TRBJ2-1; 7 nucleotides match TRBD2. The CDR3 totals 14 residues. The V gene end was trimmed by 5 bases and the J gene end by 7 bases; junction bases not matched to a gene: 8. Per the germline V gene, CDR1 is MNHNY and CDR2 is SVGAGI (reference sequence). The CDR3 nucleotides read TGTGCCAGCAGTCACGCGGGAGAAGGGAATGAGCAGTTCTTC. This encodes CASSHAGEGNEQFF.

As regards this clonotype: A much larger clone lies a single base off, so this may be a read error. This likely comes from a read error, as the CDR3 has no conserved phenylalanine or tryptophan at its end. The gene calls are TRBV6-2 or TRBV6-3 and TRBJ2-7, with D unresolved. Trimming took off 5 bases at V and 3 bases at J, with 11 bases between the two ends. CDR3 size: 13 residues. Germline V lookup: CDR1 MNHEY, CDR2 SVGEGT. The CDR3 DNA is TGTGCCAGCAGTCACCCCCCGGGCTACGAGCAGTACCTC. It translates to CASSHPPGYEQYL.

Here the CDR3 DNA reads TGTGCCAGCAGCTCCGGGACTAGCGACAGCTCTGGGGCCAACGTCCTGACTTTC. This encodes CASSSGTSDSSGANVLTF. The V gene is TRBV9, the J gene TRBJ2-6, with 10 bases fitting TRBD2. The germline V gene has CDR1 SGDLS and CDR2 YYNGEE. J gave up 0 bases and V 4 bases, and 7 bases lay outside the gene matches. The CDR3 is 18 amino acids. Looking up the rest from reference TRBV9 and TRBJ2-6 gives the full variable domain: DSGVTQTPKHLITATGQRVTLRCSPRSGDLSVYWYQQSLDQGLQFLIQYYNGEERAKGNILERFSAQQFPDLHSELNLSSLELGDSALYFCASSSGTSDSSGANVLTFGAGSRLTVL.

The rearrangement links TRBV5-1 to TRBJ1-2; TRBD1 might be the D (6 bases). The germline CDR1 and CDR2 sequences are SGHRS and YFSETQ. The CDR3 runs 13 residues. The ends were cut back, 7 bases at V and 0 bases at J, with 10 bases in the middle. The CDR3 region is CASRQEANYGYTF. Written as DNA, the CDR3 is TGCGCCAGCCGACAGGAGGCTAACTATGGCTACACCTTC.

The table lists this clonotype with a count of one. Because the CDR3's place on the DNA is in doubt, the DNA is left out and the CDR3 is given as listed by TCRdb. V and J are TRBV5-4 and TRBJ1-3. The CDR3 is 14 residues long, ends included. From germline, CDR1 is SGHNT and CDR2 YYREEE (reference sequence). CDR3 sequence reads: CASSEVGSGTTIYF.

Written as DNA, the CDR3 is TGTGCCACCAGCTTCGCACTTGCGGGAGCCAATGAGCAGTTCTTC. Translated: CATSFALAGANEQFF. The V gene is TRBV15, the J gene TRBJ2-1; 7 bases fit TRBD2. The germline CDR1 and CDR2 sequences are LNHNV and YYDKDF (reference sequence). This CDR3 region has 15 residues. V was pared by 5 bases and J by 6 bases, with 10 bases of the junction left unmatched.

This clonotype showed up many times. The chain links TRBV29-1 to TRBJ2-3; a weak D match, TRBD2 (6 bases). The CDR3 length is 17 residues. V was clipped by 0 bases and J by 3 bases, with 19 bases between them. The germline V gene encodes CDR1 SQVTM and CDR2 ANQGSEA. The CDR3 nucleotides are TGCAGCGTTGAAGATCGGCGGGCCTCTGGGAGGACAGATACGCAGTATTTT. Its translation is CSVEDRRASGRTDTQYF.

This clonotype has ten or more counts. The rearrangement uses TRBV29-1 and TRBJ2-7; 9 positions match TRBD1. Germline-derived CDR1 and CDR2 are SQVTM and ANQGSEA. The V segment lost 6 bases and the J segment 3 bases; nucleotides outside the gene matches: 6. This CDR3 has 13 residues. CDR3 coding DNA: TGCAGCGTCGAGGACAGGGGAAACTACGAGCAGTACTTC. Its protein product is CSVEDRGNYEQYF.

The chain links TRBV20-1 to TRBJ2-1, with D hard to call. Trimming took off 3 bases at V and 12 bases at J, with 18 bases between the two ends. The CDR3 spans 13 residues. Germline CDR1 and CDR2: DFQATT and SNEGSKA (reference sequence). The DNA of the CDR3 is TGCAGTGCTAGTGGGCTCGCCCTTAGTGCGCAGTTCTTC. Protein: CSASGLALSAQFF.

This clonotype was counted ten times or more. The chain carries TRBV7-9 and TRBJ2-3; D is uncertain. The germline V and J ends were trimmed by 3 bases and 4 bases, with 8 bases remaining between them. This CDR3 is built from 13 residues. Germline V gene sequence: CDR1 SEHNR, CDR2 FQNEAQ (reference sequence). The CDR3 loop reads CASSFKGPDTQYF. The DNA for the CDR3 is TGTGCCAGCAGCTTCAAAGGTCCAGATACGCAGTATTTT. The whole variable domain, filled in from reference TRBV7-9 and TRBJ2-3, reads DTGVSQNPRHKITKRGQNVTFRCDPISEHNRLYWYRQTLGQGPEFLTYFQNEAQLEKSRLLSDRFSAERPKGSFSTLEIQRTEQGDSAMYLCASSFKGPDTQYFGPGTRLTVL.

This clonotype was picked up many times. The chain employs TRBV30 and TRBJ2-7, with 10 bases matching TRBD2. Germline V CDR1 and CDR2: GTSNPN, SVGIG (reference sequence). The CDR3 runs 13 residues. V gave up 2 bases and J gave up 6 bases; unmatched junction bases: 4. CDR3 sequence reads: CAWSPSGRAEQYF. CDR3 coding DNA: TGTGCCTGGAGTCCTAGCGGGAGAGCCGAGCAGTACTTC. Based on the CDR3 plus reference TRBV30 and TRBJ2-7, the full variable domain is SQTIHQWPATLVQPVGSPLSLECTVEGTSNPNLYWYRQAAGRGLQLLFYSVGIGQISSEVPQNLSASRPQDRQFILSSKKLLLSDSGFYLCAWSPSGRAEQYFGPGTRLTVT.

This clonotype has a handful of counts. A much larger clone is a single base away; this may be a read error. The chain recombines TRBV9 with TRBJ2-7, with D tentatively TRBD2 (6 bases). Germline lookup yields CDR1 SGDLS and CDR2 YYNGEE. This CDR3 comprises 14 residues. In DNA, the CDR3 is TGTGCCAGCAGCCTAACTAGCAATCTTGGCGAGCAGTCCTTC. As protein: CASSLTSNLGEQSF.

Turning to this clonotype: A much larger clone differs from this one at a single base, so this may be a read error. The chain uses TRBV20-1 and TRBJ2-7, with TRBD1 matching over 8 bases. Germline CDR1 reads DFQATT; CDR2 reads SNEGSKA (reference sequence). Trimming at V came to 5 bases and at J to 6 bases, leaving 12 bases not matched to a gene. The CDR3 is made up of 14 amino acids. CDR3 loop: CSARPTGAVSEQYF. CDR3 DNA: TGCAGTGCTCGACCGACAGGGGCAGTCTCCGAGCAGTACTTC.

In this sample, this clonotype turned up many times. The chain couples TRBV20-1 to TRBJ2-3; D is unresolved. CDR1 and CDR2 from the germline V gene are DFQATT and SNEGSKA (reference sequence). V was trimmed by 5 bases and J by 2 bases, leaving 8 bases between them. This CDR3 has 12 amino acids. The CDR3 region is CSAEDDTDTQYF. CDR3 bases: TGCAGTGCTGAAGACGACACAGATACGCAGTATTTT.

The chain recombines TRBV5-1 with TRBJ1-6; 9 bases are a match to TRBD1. CDR3 size: 14 residues. The germline CDR1 and CDR2 sequences are SGHRS and YFSETQ. Germline trimming cut 4 bases from V and 9 bases from J; bases unmatched to any gene: 5. The CDR3 loop reads CASSPGQGGSPLHF. The CDR3 nucleotides read TGCGCCAGCAGCCCGGGACAGGGAGGTTCACCCCTCCACTTT.

This clonotype has at least ten counts. The V and J genes are TRBV9 and TRBJ2-7, with unresolved D. Germline values: CDR1 SGDLS, CDR2 YYNGEE. The CDR3 contains 15 residues. V shed 0 bases and J shed 2 bases, with 12 bases lying between them. CDR3 in amino acids: CASSVASYSTYEQYF. CDR3 DNA: TGTGCCAGCAGCGTAGCTTCATACAGCACCTACGAGCAGTACTTC.

This chain links TRBV13 with TRBJ2-7; D might be TRBD2 (6 bases). The CDR3 extends over 12 amino acids. Germline loops: CDR1 PRHDT, CDR2 FYEKMQ (reference sequence). Deletions cut 5 bases from V and 7 bases from J, with 12 bases between. The CDR3 protein is CASSDRAGEQYF. As DNA, the CDR3 is TGTGCCAGCAGCGATCGTGCGGGAGAGCAGTACTTC.

The sample holds many counts of this clonotype. The chain carries TRBV6-2 or TRBV6-3 and TRBJ2-7, with TRBD2 matching 7 bases. CDR3 size: 15 residues. With 6 bases clipped from V and 4 bases from J, the junction kept 12 bases outside the gene matches. Germline values: CDR1 MNHEY, CDR2 SVGEGT. The CDR3 loop is CASSDWGGPVYEQYF. As DNA, the CDR3 is TGTGCCAGCAGCGATTGGGGAGGGCCGGTATACGAGCAGTACTTC.

The J gene is TRBJ2-3, the V gene TRBV29-1; 8 bases agree with TRBD1. The CDR3 sequence is 13 residues long. The ends lost 1 base at V and 3 bases at J; junction bases unmatched: 0. CDR1 and CDR2 from the germline V gene are SQVTM and ANQGSEA. CDR3 nucleotide sequence: TGCAGCGTTGAAGGGACAGGGACAGATACGCAGTATTTT. Amino acids: CSVEGTGTDTQYF.

This clonotype has ten or more counts. The V gene is TRBV2, the J gene TRBJ2-3, with TRBD1 identical over 10 bases. The CDR3 runs to 16 residues. The V gene's germline CDR1 is SNHLY and CDR2 FYNNEI. V dropped 11 bases and J dropped 7; count of bases not matched to a gene: 18. The CDR3 spells CACSPLSTGGAHTQYF. The CDR3 nucleotides are TGTGCCTGCTCACCCTTGTCGACAGGGGGCGCACATACGCAGTATTTT.

This clonotype was recorded at least ten times. The chain joins TRBV7-2 to TRBJ1-5; D uncertain. V lost 3 bases and J lost 1, with 4 bases in between. The CDR3 consists of 13 residues. CDR1 is SGHTA and CDR2 is FQGNSA in the germline V gene. DNA of the CDR3: TGTGCCAGCAGCTTGGACAGCAATCAGCCCCAGCATTTT. Protein product: CASSLDSNQPQHF.